This TCR beta chain was sequenced during a study of spatial heterogeneity in lung cancer. With 6 bases clipped from V and 1 base from J, the junction kept 4 bases outside the gene matches. The germline V gene has CDR1 DFQATT and CDR2 SNEGSKA (reference sequence). The CDR3 covers 13 residues. Sample time point: sample taken at primary tumor resection. A unique molecular identifier was carried by every single TCR cDNA molecule. In TCRdb, the 5' RACE reads were re-called with MiXCR into one record per CDR3 protein. Altogether 9,500 or so distinct CDR3 sequences are present, around an eighth being singletons, with the ten largest covering roughly 13%. General observations from the study: It was found that expanded intratumoral alpha and beta TCR counts tracked tumor mutation counts.

This clonotype was found many times. The target antigen is unknown. This beta chain is off target for a library built for alpha chains, so its abundance means little. The sequencing used lung tumor tissue, collected at surgery. V is TRBV20-1 and J is TRBJ2-7, with TRBD1 identical over 9 bases. This receptor was identified in a male donor with early-stage non-small cell lung cancer. The CDR3 bases are TGCAGTGCAACGACAGGGGGTTCCTACGAGCAGTACTTC. This translates into CSATTGGSYEQYF.